Each of the 24 T cell receptor beta chains below was sequenced from the same sample in a study of T cell changes during pregnancy in multiple sclerosis. Clones were read by immunoSEQ multiplex PCR, and TCRdb kept only the in-frame ones, dropping some. This table has under 60,000 clones, approximately 92% appearing once. Sequenced material: CD4+ T cells from peripheral blood mononuclear cells, taken after pregnancy. The receptor source for this set is a female donor with multiple sclerosis, enrolled in a pregnancy study.

V and J are TRBV6-1 and TRBJ1-5; 8 nucleotides match TRBD1. J lost 6 bases, V lost 5 bases, and 9 bases had no gene match. The CDR3 consists of 15 residues. Germline CDR1 and CDR2: MNHNS and SASEGT. The CDR3 region has the DNA TGTGCCAGCAGTTCAACAGGGGGTAAGGGTCAGCCCCAGCATTTT. Translating it yields CASSSTGGKGQPQHF.

V gene TRBV6-1 combines with J gene TRBJ1-5; 8 bases align to TRBD1. Germline-derived CDR1 and CDR2 are MNHNS and SASEGT. This CDR3 is 15 amino acids long. Losses at the gene ends were 5 bases for V and 2 bases for J; bases not matched to a gene: 5. The CDR3, as DNA: TGTGCCAGCAGTCAGGGGGCGATTGGCAATCAGCCCCAGCATTTT. Encoded protein: CASSQGAIGNQPQHF.

The chain recombines TRBV7-9 with TRBJ2-1; 10 positions match TRBD2. Losses at the gene ends were 1 base for V and 4 bases for J; bases not matched to a gene: 1. CDR3 length: 15 residues. In germline, CDR1 is SEHNR, CDR2 FQNEAQ (reference sequence). In DNA, the CDR3 is TGTGCCAGCAGCTTAGGAGCGGGGGGGTACAATGAGCAGTTCTTC. Translated: CASSLGAGGYNEQFF. Full variable domain (missing parts from reference TRBV7-9 and TRBJ2-1): DTGVSQNPRHKITKRGQNVTFRCDPISEHNRLYWYRQTLGQGPEFLTYFQNEAQLEKSRLLSDRFSAERPKGSFSTLEIQRTEQGDSAMYLCASSLGAGGYNEQFFGPGTRLTVL.

The chain recombines TRBV5-6 with TRBJ2-6; D uncertain. Germline values: CDR1 SGHDT, CDR2 YYEEEE. V lost 2 bases and J lost 4, with 10 bases in between. The CDR3 spans 15 residues. The CDR3 DNA sequence: TGTGCCAGCAGCTTTAAAATCGTCGGGGCCAACGTCCTGACTTTC. The encoded protein is CASSFKIVGANVLTF.

The V call is TRBV7-2, the J call TRBJ2-5; TRBD2 matches 9 bases. With V trimmed by 1 base and J by 5 bases, 14 bases remained unmatched. There are 18 residues in the CDR3. CDR1 is SGHTA and CDR2 is FQGNSA in the germline V gene. CDR3 loop: CASSLGYRQRGEGETQYF. Written as DNA, the CDR3 is TGTGCCAGCAGCTTAGGATACCGACAGCGGGGGGAGGGGGAGACCCAGTACTTC. The full variable domain, in which reference TRBV7-2 and TRBJ2-5 provide the parts outside the CDR3, is GAGVSQSPSNKVTEKGKDVELRCDPISGHTALYWYRQSLGQGLEFLIYFQGNSAPDKSGLPSDRFSAERTGGSVSTLTIQRTQQEDSAVYLCASSLGYRQRGEGETQYFGPGTRLLVL.

For this clone: Other DNA sequences in this specimen translate into the identical CDR3. The chain uses TRBV7-8 and TRBJ1-1; perhaps TRBD1 as D (5 bases). V dropped 1 base and J dropped 1 base, with 7 bases sitting between them. CDR3 length: 14 amino acids. In germline, CDR1 is SGHVS, CDR2 FQNEAQ. CDR3 loop: CASSLVGGNTEAFF. DNA for the CDR3: TGTGCCAGCAGCTTAGTCGGGGGGAACACTGAAGCTTTCTTT. The full variable domain, in which reference TRBV7-8 and TRBJ1-1 provide the parts outside the CDR3, is GAGVSQSPRYKVAKRGQDVALRCDPISGHVSLFWYQQALGQGPEFLTYFQNEAQLDKSGLPSDRFFAERPEGSVSTLKIQRTQQEDSAVYLCASSLVGGNTEAFFGQGTRLTVV.

This clone was observed a few times. V gene TRBV27 combines with J gene TRBJ2-7, with a tentative D call TRBD2 (6 bases). CDR1 is MNHEY, CDR2 SMNVEV, per germline (reference sequence). Trimming pared 4 bases from V and 0 bases from J, leaving 16 bases between. The CDR3 consists of 16 residues. CDR3 in DNA: TGTGCCAGCAGTTCACCAACGGGACTCGTCTCCTACGAGCAGTACTTC. This sequence encodes CASSSPTGLVSYEQYF.

The chain carries TRBV7-2 and TRBJ2-3, with TRBD2 matching over 10 bases. The CDR3 loop spans 16 amino acids. Looked up from germline, CDR1 is SGHTA and CDR2 is FQGNSA. V lost 5 bases to trimming and J lost 1 base; unmatched junction nucleotides: 6. The CDR3 bases are TGTGCCAGCAGCCTCAGGGGGACTAGCGGCACAGATACGCAGTATTTT. Residues: CASSLRGTSGTDTQYF.

This clone was recorded once. The rearrangement joins TRBV11-2 to TRBJ2-5; 15 nucleotides match TRBD2. Germline V CDR1 and CDR2: SGHAT, FQNNGV. The length of the CDR3 is 18 residues. J was trimmed by 0 bases and V by 5 bases; bases with no gene match: 7. Here the CDR3 DNA reads TGTGCCAGCAGCCGTGGACTAGCGGGGGGGCGCTACCAAGAGACCCAGTACTTC. Residues: CASSRGLAGGRYQETQYF.

This chain uses TRBV19 with TRBJ2-5, with 8 bases matching TRBD1. Germline V gene sequence: CDR1 LNHDA, CDR2 SQIVND (reference sequence). V lost 5 bases and J lost 4; bases outside the gene matches: 6. The length of the CDR3 is 14 residues. CDR3 bases: TGTGCCAGTAGTGCCGGACAGGGACGAGAGACCCAGTACTTC. This translates into CASSAGQGRETQYF.

The rearrangement joins TRBV7-2 to TRBJ1-6, with 7 nucleotides matching TRBD1. The CDR3 runs 15 residues. CDR1 and CDR2 from the germline V gene are SGHTA and FQGNSA. J lost 10 bases, V lost 5 bases, and 11 bases had no gene match. CDR3 DNA: TGTGCCAGCAGCCCCAGACAGGGCCGGCGGTCACCCCTCCACTTT. As protein: CASSPRQGRRSPLHF. Full variable domain (remainder filled in from reference TRBV7-2 and TRBJ1-6): GAGVSQSPSNKVTEKGKDVELRCDPISGHTALYWYRQSLGQGLEFLIYFQGNSAPDKSGLPSDRFSAERTGGSVSTLTIQRTQQEDSAVYLCASSPRQGRRSPLHFGNGTRLTVT.

The chain carries TRBV2 and TRBJ1-5; TRBD1 agrees at 7 bases. Germline lookup yields CDR1 SNHLY and CDR2 FYNNEI. The CDR3 consists of 15 residues. The V and J ends lost 3 bases and 4 bases, in that order; junction bases with no gene match: 6. CDR3 region: CASSEGGTVNQPQHF. The CDR3 region has the DNA TGTGCCAGCAGTGAGGGCGGGACAGTGAATCAGCCCCAGCATTTT.

The chain employs TRBV19 and TRBJ1-5; tentatively, D is TRBD1 (6 bases). V lost 7 bases, J lost 4 bases, and 14 bases lay in between. This CDR3 region has 14 residues. Germline V gene lookup returns CDR1 LNHDA and CDR2 SQIVND (reference sequence). CDR3 region: CASKTGLGNQPQHF. DNA for the CDR3: TGTGCCAGTAAGACAGGTCTGGGAAATCAGCCCCAGCATTTT. Full variable domain (missing parts from reference TRBV19 and TRBJ1-5): DGGITQSPKYLFRKEGQNVTLSCEQNLNHDAMYWYRQDPGQGLRLIYYSQIVNDFQKGDIAEGYSVSREKKESFPLTVTSAQKNPTAFYLCASKTGLGNQPQHFGDGTRLSIL.

V is TRBV10-3 and J is TRBJ1-1, with D possibly matching TRBD1 (5 bases). CDR3 size: 13 residues. From germline, CDR1 is ENHRY and CDR2 SYGVKD. The ends were cut back, 11 bases at V and 0 bases at J, with 13 bases in the middle. Written as DNA, the CDR3 is TGTGCCTTCCGGACACAAATGAACACTGAAGCTTTCTTT. This gives the protein CAFRTQMNTEAFF.

This clone was observed once. The chain links TRBV25-1 to TRBJ1-2, with 12 bases aligning to TRBD1. Germline CDR1 reads MGHDK; CDR2 reads SYGVNS. This CDR3 region has 16 residues. V shed 1 base, J shed 8 bases, and the junction held 8 bases outside the gene matches. The CDR3 reads CASSELGTGGKEGYTF. The CDR3 nucleotides are TGTGCCAGCAGTGAATTGGGGACAGGGGGCAAAGAGGGCTACACCTTC.

V is TRBV7-9 and J is TRBJ1-5; TRBD1 aligns across 8 bases. This CDR3 has 15 amino acids. The V segment lost 1 base and the J segment 5 bases; nucleotides outside the gene matches: 4. The germline V gene encodes CDR1 SEHNR and CDR2 FQNEAQ (reference sequence). CDR3 sequence: CASSLEGTGHQPQHF. CDR3 coding DNA: TGTGCCAGCAGCTTAGAGGGGACAGGCCATCAGCCCCAGCATTTT.

The chain is built from TRBV7-2 and TRBJ1-1, with 8 bases lining up with TRBD1. This CDR3 is built from 14 residues. V lost 4 bases to trimming and J lost 4 bases; unmatched junction nucleotides: 5. Germline V gene lookup returns CDR1 SGHTA and CDR2 FQGNSA. In DNA form, the CDR3 reads TGTGCCAGCAGCTACCGGACAGGGCGCACTGAAGCTTTCTTT. Translating it yields CASSYRTGRTEAFF.

This clone turned up a few times. The chain carries TRBV7-8 and TRBJ1-3; D unclear. The germline gives CDR1 SGHVS, CDR2 FQNEAQ. V shed 0 bases and J shed 3 bases, with 9 bases lying between them. The CDR3 extends over 15 amino acids. The CDR3 sequence: CASSLASTDGNTIYF. CDR3 nucleotide sequence: TGTGCCAGCAGCTTAGCTTCAACAGATGGAAACACCATATATTTT.

This clone has just one count. This chain joins TRBV5-6 and TRBJ2-2, with a tentative D call TRBD1 (7 bases). Germline CDR1 is SGHDT and CDR2 is YYEEEE. CDR3 size: 15 residues. The V and J ends lost 7 bases and 4 bases respectively, with 17 bases between them. The DNA for the CDR3 is TGTGCCAGCTCCAGGGGGGCCGGGATCACCGGGGAGCTGTTTTTT. Protein: CASSRGAGITGELFF.

This clone was seen only once. The genes are TRBV29-1 and TRBJ2-5; 8 bases agree with TRBD1. The CDR3 sequence is 15 residues long. Germline CDR1 reads SQVTM; CDR2 reads ANQGSEA. With V trimmed by 4 bases and J by 5 bases, 12 bases remained unmatched. The CDR3 region has the DNA TGCAGCGTTGGACCCGTGGACAGGGCAAAGGAGACCCAGTACTTC. Translated: CSVGPVDRAKETQYF.

CDR3 DNA: TGTGCCAGCAGCTGGACAGACGAGGACTATGGCTACACCTTC. As protein: CASSWTDEDYGYTF. V gene TRBV7-3 combines with J gene TRBJ1-2; D might be TRBD1 (6 bases). V lost 4 bases, J lost 3 bases, and 12 bases lay in between. This CDR3 region has 14 residues. The germline gives CDR1 SGHTA, CDR2 FQGTGA.

The chain couples TRBV5-5 to TRBJ2-5; D may be TRBD2 (6 bases). Germline CDR1 SGHKS, CDR2 YYEKEE (reference sequence). This CDR3 has 14 residues. Deletions cut 3 bases from V and 3 bases from J, with 12 bases between. Here the CDR3 DNA reads TGTGCCAGCAGCTGGGGGGACCTGAAAGAGACCCAGTACTTC. Its translation is CASSWGDLKETQYF. The entire variable domain, with the rest obtained from reference TRBV5-5 and TRBJ2-5, is as follows: DAGVTQSPTHLIKTRGQQVTLRCSPISGHKSVSWYQQVLGQGPQFIFQYYEKEERGRGNFPDRFSARQFPNYSSELNVNALLLGDSALYLCASSWGDLKETQYFGPGTRLLVL.

This clone was recorded once. V usage is TRBV5-6 and J usage is TRBJ1-2; D gene uncertain. V was cut by 0 bases and J by 4 bases, with 4 bases left in between. Germline V gene lookup returns CDR1 SGHDT and CDR2 YYEEEE. The CDR3 has 12 amino acids. This CDR3 is CASSLAGYGYTF. The CDR3 DNA is TGTGCCAGCAGCTTGGCAGGCTATGGCTACACCTTC.

The chain employs TRBV4-3 and TRBJ1-2, with D uncertain. The germline CDR1 and CDR2 sequences are LGHNA and YSLEER. The CDR3 totals 15 residues. V lost 0 bases and J lost 1, with 9 bases in between. CDR3 residues: CASSQDPRVNYGYTF. The CDR3 region has the DNA TGCGCCAGCAGCCAAGATCCACGGGTTAACTATGGCTACACCTTC.